Shown below are 18 T cell receptor beta chains from a single sample sequenced in a study of T-cell memory formation after mild COVID-19. TCRdb processed the 5' RACE reads anew with MiXCR; each CDR3 protein has one entry. The sample lists around 140,000 distinct CDR3 sequences; under 25% were seen once. Source material: PBMCs or a T cell subset sorted from them (not recorded which). The receptors here all came from an adult woman who had mild COVID-19 (a few samples of this study predate the infection). Cell type and time point are not known.

The V and J genes are TRBV2 and TRBJ2-6; 9 bases are a match to TRBD1. V lost 6 bases to trimming and J lost 0 bases; unmatched junction nucleotides: 9. This CDR3 contains 18 residues. The germline V gene has CDR1 SNHLY and CDR2 FYNNEI. For the CDR3, the DNA is TGTGCCAGCAGAGCCGGGACAGGGAGATTCTCTGGGGCCAACGTCCTGACTTTC. It is translated as CASRAGTGRFSGANVLTF. Full variable domain (missing parts from reference TRBV2 and TRBJ2-6): EPEVTQTPSHQVTQMGQEVILRCVPISNHLYFYWYRQILGQKVEFLVSFYNNEISEKSEIFDDQFSVERPDGSNFTLKIRSTKLEDSAMYFCASRAGTGRFSGANVLTFGAGSRLTVL.

In this sample, this clonotype turned up a few times. The gene calls are TRBV18 and TRBJ2-7, with 7 bases that match TRBD2. CDR3 length equals 16 residues. After removal of 6 bases from V and 5 bases from J, the junction contained 16 bases not matched to a gene. Germline-derived CDR1 and CDR2 are KGHSH and LQKENI. As DNA, the CDR3 is TGTGCCAGCTCCCCCCCCAATCCAGCGGGAAAGCACGAGCAGTACTTC. This sequence encodes CASSPPNPAGKHEQYF.

This clonotype was detected a few times. The chain links TRBV7-9 to TRBJ2-7; a weak D match, TRBD1 (6 bases). The germline V gene has CDR1 SEHNR and CDR2 FQNEAQ (reference sequence). The CDR3 sequence is 13 residues long. The germline V and J ends were trimmed by 4 bases and 0 bases, with 7 bases remaining between them. CDR3 bases: TGTGCCAGCAGCTCGGGACACTCCTACGAGCAGTACTTC. It yields the protein CASSSGHSYEQYF.

The rearrangement links TRBV25-1 to TRBJ2-3; D possibly matches TRBD1 or TRBD2 (5 bases each). The CDR3 runs 15 residues. Per the germline V gene, CDR1 is MGHDK and CDR2 is SYGVNS. V was trimmed by 4 bases and J by 2 bases, leaving 13 bases between them. CDR3 DNA: TGTGCCAGCAGTGGTCGAGGGGTTGACACAGATACGCAGTATTTT. This encodes CASSGRGVDTDTQYF.

The chain carries TRBV6-5 and TRBJ1-3; tentatively, D is TRBD1 (6 bases). V lost 2 bases and J 0 bases, leaving 11 bases between the germline ends. This CDR3 region has 16 residues. CDR1 is MNHEY and CDR2 is SVGAGI in the germline V gene. The CDR3 is CASSYRTVSSGNTIYF. For the CDR3, the DNA is TGTGCCAGCAGTTACCGGACAGTCTCCTCTGGAAACACCATATATTTT.

This chain's CDR3 is CATIGRARYGYTF. CDR3 sequence (DNA): TGTGCCACCATCGGCAGGGCAAGGTATGGCTACACCTTC. The V gene is TRBV24-1, the J gene TRBJ1-2, with a tentative D call TRBD1 (5 bases). V lost 8 bases, J lost 5 bases, and 14 bases lay in between. CDR3 length equals 13 residues. The V gene's germline CDR1 is KGHDR and CDR2 SFDVKD.

DNA for the CDR3: TGCAGCGTTGCCCCGGACGGGGGGCCGCATTCCTACGAGCAGTACTTC. Its protein is CSVAPDGGPHSYEQYF. This chain connects TRBV29-1 to TRBJ2-7; maybe TRBD2 (7 bases). Germline CDR1 and CDR2: SQVTM and ANQGSEA. Trimming cost V 4 bases and J 1 base, with 20 bases left between them. This CDR3 is 16 amino acids long.

The sample holds a few counts of this clonotype. The genes are TRBV5-1 and TRBJ2-3; TRBD1 matches at 9 bases. The CDR3 loop spans 15 amino acids. Germline lookup yields CDR1 SGHRS and CDR2 YFSETQ. The trim removed 3 bases at V and 1 base at J, leaving 3 bases unmatched. The CDR3 loop is CASSSGQGRTDTQYF. CDR3 DNA sequence: TGCGCCAGCAGCTCGGGACAGGGACGCACAGATACGCAGTATTTT.

This sequence joins TRBV19 and TRBJ2-1, with unresolved D. Trimming took 2 bases from V and 5 from J, leaving 4 bases between them. CDR1 and CDR2 (germline): LNHDA, SQIVND (reference sequence). CDR3 length equals 12 residues. CDR3 residues: CASSILHNEQFF. As DNA, the CDR3 is TGTGCCAGTAGTATACTGCACAATGAGCAGTTCTTC. The whole variable domain, remainder taken from reference TRBV19 and TRBJ2-1, is DGGITQSPKYLFRKEGQNVTLSCEQNLNHDAMYWYRQDPGQGLRLIYYSQIVNDFQKGDIAEGYSVSREKKESFPLTVTSAQKNPTAFYLCASSILHNEQFFGPGTRLTVL.

The V call is TRBV7-2, the J call TRBJ2-3; 10 nucleotides line up with TRBD2. This CDR3 is 15 amino acids long. Trimming cost V 5 bases and J 3 bases; bases outside gene matches: 5. CDR1 is SGHTA and CDR2 is FQGNSA in the germline V gene. DNA for the CDR3: TGTGCCAGCAGCACACCGGGACTAGCGACAGATACGCAGTATTTT. Encoded protein: CASSTPGLATDTQYF.

This chain links TRBV7-2 with TRBJ2-4; the D gene is possibly TRBD2 (5 bases). V lost 1 base to trimming and J lost 11 bases, with 15 bases between them. This CDR3 has 14 residues. Germline V CDR1 and CDR2: SGHTA, FQGNSA. The CDR3 DNA follows: TGTGCCAGCAGCTTAGTCGGCGGGCCGCCACTTCAGTACTTC. This translates into CASSLVGGPPLQYF.

This rearrangement joins TRBV5-1 to TRBJ2-3; 7 positions match TRBD2. J was trimmed by 0 bases and V by 4 bases; bases with no gene match: 11. The CDR3 is 17 amino acids. Germline CDR1 is SGHRS and CDR2 is YFSETQ. CDR3 sequence (DNA): TGCGCCAGCAGCCCGCTGACGACGGGGGGAAGCACAGATACGCAGTATTTT. This codes for CASSPLTTGGSTDTQYF.

This clonotype was counted between two and nine times. The rearrangement uses TRBV12-3 or TRBV12-4 and TRBJ2-2; D call uncertain. The germline V and J ends were trimmed by 6 bases and 8 bases, with 16 bases remaining between them. The CDR3 is 14 amino acids. Here the CDR3 DNA reads TGTGCCAGCAGCCTCACACAGCCCCGAGGGGAGCTGTTTTTT. This translates into CASSLTQPRGELFF.

The chain couples TRBV25-1 to TRBJ1-1, with 7 positions matching TRBD1. Trimming at V came to 4 bases and at J to 11 bases, leaving 7 bases not matched to a gene. The CDR3 totals 12 residues. Germline-derived CDR1 and CDR2 are MGHDK and SYGVNS. The CDR3 bases are TGTGCCAGCAGTGTCACAAACAGGGGTGCTTTCTTT. This gives the protein CASSVTNRGAFF.

The gene calls are TRBV7-6 and TRBJ2-1; D unclear. Per the germline V gene, CDR1 is SGHVS and CDR2 is FNYEAQ. The CDR3 extends over 13 amino acids. V lost 6 bases and J 4 bases, leaving 10 bases between the germline ends. CDR3 residues: CASSGQQYNEQFF. For the CDR3, the DNA is TGTGCCAGCAGTGGGCAGCAGTACAATGAGCAGTTCTTC. The full variable domain, its missing parts supplied by reference TRBV7-6 and TRBJ2-1, is GAGVSQSPRYKVTKRGQDVALRCDPISGHVSLYWYRQALGQGPEFLTYFNYEAQQDKSGLPNDRFSAERPEGSISTLTIQRTEQRDSAMYRCASSGQQYNEQFFGPGTRLTVL.

This sequence joins TRBV12-3 or TRBV12-4 and TRBJ2-7; 10 bases are a match to TRBD1. V gave up 5 bases and J gave up 5 bases; unmatched junction bases: 6. The CDR3 is 14 residues long. The CDR3 DNA follows: TGTGCCAGCAGTCCTCGACAGGGGGCTAACGAGCAGTACTTC. Translated: CASSPRQGANEQYF.

The chain has TRBV12-3 or TRBV12-4 and TRBJ1-2; the D gene is possibly TRBD1 (5 bases). Trimming took off 5 bases at V and 5 bases at J, with 18 bases between the two ends. The CDR3 loop spans 15 amino acids. As DNA, the CDR3 is TGTGCCAGCAGTGCCTCCGGGACGGGTGGGTATGGCTACACCTTC. Its protein product is CASSASGTGGYGYTF.

This clonotype was counted between two and nine times. The rearrangement uses TRBV9 and TRBJ2-1; 9 nucleotides agree with TRBD2. CDR3 size: 17 residues. CDR1 is SGDLS and CDR2 is YYNGEE in the germline V gene. V lost 1 base, J lost 7 bases, and 12 bases stayed unmatched. The CDR3, as DNA: TGTGCCAGCAGCGTATCAGCGGGGGGTCCGGGTGGGAATGAGCAGTTCTTC. Translation: CASSVSAGGPGGNEQFF. Based on the CDR3 plus reference TRBV9 and TRBJ2-1, the full variable domain is DSGVTQTPKHLITATGQRVTLRCSPRSGDLSVYWYQQSLDQGLQFLIQYYNGEERAKGNILERFSAQQFPDLHSELNLSSLELGDSALYFCASSVSAGGPGGNEQFFGPGTRLTVL.